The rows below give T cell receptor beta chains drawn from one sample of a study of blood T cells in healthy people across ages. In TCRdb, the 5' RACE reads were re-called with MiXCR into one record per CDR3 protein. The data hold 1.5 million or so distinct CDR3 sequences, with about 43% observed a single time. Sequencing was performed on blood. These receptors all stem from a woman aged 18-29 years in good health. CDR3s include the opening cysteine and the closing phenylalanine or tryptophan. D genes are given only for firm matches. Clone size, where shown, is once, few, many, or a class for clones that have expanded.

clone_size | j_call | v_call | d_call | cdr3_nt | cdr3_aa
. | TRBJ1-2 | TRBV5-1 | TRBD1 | TGCACCAGCAGCTTGGACAGGGGGCAATATGGCTACACCTTC | CTSSLDRGQYGYTF
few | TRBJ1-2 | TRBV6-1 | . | TGTGCCAGCAGTGAAGTAGTGACAGTTAACTATGGCTACACCTTC | CASSEVVTVNYGYTF
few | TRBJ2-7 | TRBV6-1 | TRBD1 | TGTGCCAGCAGTCCTACCGGGACAGGGCCCTACGAGCAGTACTTC | CASSPTGTGPYEQYF
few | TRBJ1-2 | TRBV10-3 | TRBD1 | TGTGCCATCAGTGAGTCCGGGACAGGGCTCGATAACTATGGCTACACCTTC | CAISESGTGLDNYGYTF
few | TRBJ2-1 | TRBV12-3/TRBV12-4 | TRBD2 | TGTGCCAGCAGTCCGACTAGCGGGTTCTCCAATGAGCAGTTCTTC | CASSPTSGFSNEQFF
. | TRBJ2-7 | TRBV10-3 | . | TGTGCCATCAGGGAAGGCTACGAGCAGTACTTC | CAIREGYEQYF
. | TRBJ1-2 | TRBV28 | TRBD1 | TGTGCCAGCAGTCGTCGGACAGGAAGGCACTATGGCTACACCTTC | CASSRRTGRHYGYTF
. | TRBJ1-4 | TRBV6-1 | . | TGTGCCGGTCGCGGGGCAACTAATGAAAAACTGTTTTTT | CAGRGATNEKLFF
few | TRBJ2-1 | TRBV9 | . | TGTGCCAGCAGCGTAAACCCCGAGAGGCATGAGCAGTTCTTC | CASSVNPERHEQFF
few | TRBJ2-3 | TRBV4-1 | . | TGCGCCAGCAGCCAAGGGGGGGACATCTACACAGATACGCAGTATTTT | CASSQGGDIYTDTQYF
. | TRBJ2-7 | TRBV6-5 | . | TGTGCCAGCAGGTCCGGGACTTTTACCTACGAGCAGTACTTC | CASRSGTFTYEQYF
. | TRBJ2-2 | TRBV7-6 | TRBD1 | TGTGCCAGCAGCACTTACAGGGGGGCCGGGGAGCTGTTTTTT | CASSTYRGAGELFF
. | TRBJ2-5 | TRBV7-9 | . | TGTGCCAGCGCAGGGTTCCAAGAGACCCAGTACTTC | CASAGFQETQYF
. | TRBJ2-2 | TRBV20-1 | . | TGCAGTGCTAGGGCGGGTGCGAACACCGGGGAGCTGTTTTTT | CSARAGANTGELFF
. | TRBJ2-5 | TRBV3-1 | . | TGTGCCAGCAGCCAAGTACAGGACTCCCGCGGCTTGGAGACCCAGTACTTC | CASSQVQDSRGLETQYF
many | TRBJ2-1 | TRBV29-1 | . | TGCAGCGTTGAAGCGCCCGGGCGGGTTTACTACAATGAGCAGTTCTTC | CSVEAPGRVYYNEQFF
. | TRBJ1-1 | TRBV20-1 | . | TGCAGTGCTTTCAGGCTTATGAACACTGAAGCTTTCTTT | CSAFRLMNTEAFF
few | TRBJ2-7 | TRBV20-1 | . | TGCAGTGCTTCCGAGGTGTGGCGCGGGCTTTCCTACGAGCAGTACTTC | CSASEVWRGLSYEQYF
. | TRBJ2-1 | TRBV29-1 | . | TGCAGCGTTGCGAGGGACAATGAGCAGTTCTTC | CSVARDNEQFF
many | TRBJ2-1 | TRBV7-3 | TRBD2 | TGTGCCAGCAGCTTCTGGCGGGGGGGAGACAATGAGCAGTTCTTC | CASSFWRGGDNEQFF
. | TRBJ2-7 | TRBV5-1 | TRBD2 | TGCGCCAGCAGCTCCCCAGGAGGACTAGCGGGGGGCGAATACGAGCAGTACTTC | CASSSPGGLAGGEYEQYF
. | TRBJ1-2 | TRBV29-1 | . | TGCAGCGTTCGGACGGGAACTAACTATGGCTACACCTTC | CSVRTGTNYGYTF
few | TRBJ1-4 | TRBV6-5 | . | TGTGCCAGCAGTTACTCGTTGATACGGGAGTATGAAAAACTGTTTTTT | CASSYSLIREYEKLFF
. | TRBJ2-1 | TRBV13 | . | TGTGCCAGCAGCCTACCCATAGCGGCCAGCTCCTACAATGAGCAGTTCTTC | CASSLPIAASSYNEQFF
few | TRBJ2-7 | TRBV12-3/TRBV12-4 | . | TGTGCCAGCAGTTTACTCGATTACGACAATGAGCAGTACTTC | CASSLLDYDNEQYF
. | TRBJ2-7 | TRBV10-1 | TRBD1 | TGCGCCAGCAGTGAGTCGACAGGGACAAAATGGAACGAGCAGTACTTC | CASSESTGTKWNEQYF
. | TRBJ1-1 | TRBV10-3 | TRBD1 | TGTGCCATCAGTGAATTACAGGGGGTTTCTGAAGCTTTCTTT | CAISELQGVSEAFF
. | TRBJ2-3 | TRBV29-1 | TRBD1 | TGCAGCGTTGTACAGGGGGCAGATACGCAGTATTTT | CSVVQGADTQYF
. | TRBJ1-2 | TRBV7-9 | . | TGTGCCAGCACCACGGACGGGAACTTCTATGGCTACACCTTC | CASTTDGNFYGYTF
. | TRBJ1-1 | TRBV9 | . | TGTGCCAGCAGCGATCCAGGAGGGGGTGAAGCTTTCTTT | CASSDPGGGEAFF
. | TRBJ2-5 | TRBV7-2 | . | TGTGCCAGCAGCTTAACACGGGACACCCCTTACAATGAGCAGTACTTC | CASSLTRDTPYNEQYF
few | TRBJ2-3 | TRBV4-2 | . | TGTGCCAGCAGCACCTCCCCCGCAGCTAGCACAGATACGCAGTATTTT | CASSTSPAASTDTQYF
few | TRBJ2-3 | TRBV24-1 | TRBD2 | TGTGCCACCAGTACCCTAGGCGGGGGACTCACAGATACGCAGTATTTT | CATSTLGGGLTDTQYF
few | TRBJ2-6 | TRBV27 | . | TGTGCCAGCAGCTCACCCCGTGGGGCTGGGGCCAACGTCCTGACTTTC | CASSSPRGAGANVLTF
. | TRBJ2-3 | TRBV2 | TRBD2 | TGTGCCAGCACCGAATGGACTCGGACTAGCGGGGCCACAGATACGCAGTATTTT | CASTEWTRTSGATDTQYF